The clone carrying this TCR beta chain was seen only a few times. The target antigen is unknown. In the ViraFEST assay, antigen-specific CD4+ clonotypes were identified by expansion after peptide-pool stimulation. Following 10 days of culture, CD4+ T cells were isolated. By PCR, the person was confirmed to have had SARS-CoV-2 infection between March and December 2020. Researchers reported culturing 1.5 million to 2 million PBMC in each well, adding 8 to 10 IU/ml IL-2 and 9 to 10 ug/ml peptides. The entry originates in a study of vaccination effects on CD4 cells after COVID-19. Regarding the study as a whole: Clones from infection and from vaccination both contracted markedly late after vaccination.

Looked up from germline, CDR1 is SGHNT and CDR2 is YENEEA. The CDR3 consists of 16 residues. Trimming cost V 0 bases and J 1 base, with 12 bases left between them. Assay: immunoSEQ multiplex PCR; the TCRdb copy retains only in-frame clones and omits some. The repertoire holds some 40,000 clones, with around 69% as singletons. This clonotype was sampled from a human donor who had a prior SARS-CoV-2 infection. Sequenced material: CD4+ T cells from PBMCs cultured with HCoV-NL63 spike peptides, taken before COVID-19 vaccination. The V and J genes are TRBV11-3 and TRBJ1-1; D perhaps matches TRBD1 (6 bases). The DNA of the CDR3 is TGTGCCAGCAGCTTAGATGGTGGGACACCGAACACTGAAGCTTTCTTT. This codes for CASSLDGGTPNTEAFF. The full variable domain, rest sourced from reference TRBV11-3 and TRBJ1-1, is EAGVVQSPRYKIIEKKQPVAFWCNPISGHNTLYWYLQNLGQGPELLIRYENEEAVDDSQLPKDRFSAERLKGVDSTLKIQPAELGDSAVYLCASSLDGGTPNTEAFFGQGTRLTVV.